This T cell receptor (beta chain) is from a study of T cell repertoires in cytomegalovirus infection. The ends were cut back, 5 bases at V and 2 bases at J, with 12 bases in the middle. The CDR3 contains 14 residues. Germline CDR1 is LGHNA and CDR2 is YNFKEQ. MiXCR was run by TCRdb on the reads, yielding one entry per CDR3 protein. The table shows about 890,000 distinct CDR3 sequences, with around 30% occurring only once. In regard to this clonotype: Its antigen is unknown.

The source was cultured CD8+ T cells from PBMCs, collected from culture after CMV antigen stimulation. V is TRBV4-2 and J is TRBJ1-1; D is ambiguous. The source of this sequence is a human donor in good health (CMV status not recorded). Some clones in this sample may be carry-over from other donors' samples. CDR3 region: CASSDREFNTEAFF. CDR3 sequence (DNA): TGTGCCAGCAGCGATAGGGAATTCAACACTGAAGCTTTCTTT.